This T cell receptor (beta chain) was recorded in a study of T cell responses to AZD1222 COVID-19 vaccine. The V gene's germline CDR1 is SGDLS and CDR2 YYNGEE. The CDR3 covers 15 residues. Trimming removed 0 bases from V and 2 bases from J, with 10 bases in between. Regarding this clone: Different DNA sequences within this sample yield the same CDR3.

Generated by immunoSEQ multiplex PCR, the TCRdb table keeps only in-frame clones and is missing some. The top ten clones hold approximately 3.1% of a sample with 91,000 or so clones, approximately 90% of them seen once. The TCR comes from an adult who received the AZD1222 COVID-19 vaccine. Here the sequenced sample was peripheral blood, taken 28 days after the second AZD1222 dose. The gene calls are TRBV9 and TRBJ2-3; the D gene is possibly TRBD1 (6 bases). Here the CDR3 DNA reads TGTGCCAGCAGCGTAGGCCAGGGGAACACAGATACGCAGTATTTT. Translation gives CASSVGQGNTDTQYF.